The T cell receptor beta chain described here comes from a study of T-cell reconstitution after alpha-beta-depleted transplantation in children. Overall study results and limits: Newly made T cells mostly supplied T-cell counts and diversity one year after transplant. From surviving recipient T cells and thymic progenitors came the high day-60 TCRbeta diversity observed in some patients. Expanded graft clones, several hundred of them, were reportedly the source of alpha-beta T cells about two months after transplant.

This clonotype was detected ten times or more. The antigen is unknown. The CDR3 runs to 16 residues. Trimming shortened V by 2 bases and J by 10 bases, and 23 bases separated the two germline ends. Germline assignment: CDR1 MNHNS and CDR2 SASEGT. Unique molecular identifiers were used in preparing the TCRbeta library. Using its own MiXCR run on the PCR reads, TCRdb lists one record per CDR3 protein. The sample consists of approximately 8,000 distinct CDR3 sequences, more than 9.5% of them appearing once. Sequences were derived from PBMCs, mostly from graft donor cells, sampled 60 days after TCRalphabeta/CD19-depleted stem cell transplant. The chain combines TRBV6-1 with TRBJ1-2; D perhaps matches TRBD1 (6 bases). The source is a patient aged 2-10 years who had a stem cell transplant for inherited bone marrow failure, so the T cells may come from the graft donor. This CDR3 is CASSELQGGLQGVYTF. CDR3 DNA: TGTGCCAGCAGTGAACTCCAAGGGGGGTTACAGGGAGTCTACACCTTC.